These 3 T cell receptor beta chains came from one sample sequenced in a study of regulatory T cells in long-lasting Graves disease. Time point in this sample: persistent/refractory GD, antithyroid drugs over 5 years with positive TRAb. Extracted RNA from PBMCs served as the source of the TCR library. Combining iRepertoire HTBI primers with Arm-PCR of CDR3 regions, the authors built TCR beta libraries. TCRdb called the multiplex PCR reads again in MiXCR, with one record for every CDR3 protein. The data show 650,000 to 850,000 distinct CDR3 sequences, 30% seen once. The sequenced sample was peripheral blood mononuclear cells (PBMCs), obtained when the disease was refractory, from a patient treated with antithyroid drugs. These receptors were collected from a female donor with Graves disease.

The rearrangement links TRBV7-2 to TRBJ1-2; no definite D call. The CDR3 loop spans 13 amino acids. V gave up 1 base and J gave up 3 bases, with 6 bases separating them. Germline V lookup: CDR1 SGHTA, CDR2 FQGNSA. The chain's CDR3 is CASSLEKDYGYTF. CDR3 in DNA: TGTGCCAGCAGCTTAGAGAAAGACTATGGCTACACCTTC.

This rearrangement joins TRBV27 to TRBJ2-5, with TRBD2 identical over 9 bases. The CDR3 has 14 residues. Germline lookup yields CDR1 MNHEY and CDR2 SMNVEV (reference sequence). With V trimmed by 6 bases and J by 4 bases, 6 bases remained unmatched. The CDR3 spells CASSVALAGETQYF. The CDR3 DNA reads TGTGCCAGCAGCGTAGCACTAGCGGGAGAGACCCAGTACTTC.

The chain links TRBV5-1 to TRBJ1-6; D call uncertain. V was shortened by 0 bases and J by 7 bases, with 11 bases between the two germline ends. This CDR3 has 15 amino acids. Looked up from germline, CDR1 is SGHRS and CDR2 is YFSETQ. CDR3 sequence: CASSLAGNGNSPLHF. CDR3 nucleotide sequence: TGCGCCAGCAGCTTGGCAGGAAACGGCAATTCACCCCTCCACTTT.